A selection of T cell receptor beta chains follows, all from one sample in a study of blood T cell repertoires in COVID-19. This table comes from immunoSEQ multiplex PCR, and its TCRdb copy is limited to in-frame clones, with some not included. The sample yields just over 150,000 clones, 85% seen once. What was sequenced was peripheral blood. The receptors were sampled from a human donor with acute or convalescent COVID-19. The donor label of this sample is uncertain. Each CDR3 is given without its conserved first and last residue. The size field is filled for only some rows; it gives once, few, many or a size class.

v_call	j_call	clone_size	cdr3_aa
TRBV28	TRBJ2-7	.	ASSSASKKGDGEQY
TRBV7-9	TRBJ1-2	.	ASSLEKAPYGYT
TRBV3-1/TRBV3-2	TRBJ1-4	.	ASSQGVQGEKLF
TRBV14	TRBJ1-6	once	ASSRGGSSSPLH
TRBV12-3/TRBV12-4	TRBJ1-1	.	ASRTEKNTEAF
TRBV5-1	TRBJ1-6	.	ASSLGQGGLSSYNSPLH
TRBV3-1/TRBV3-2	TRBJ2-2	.	ASSQDRGAGELF
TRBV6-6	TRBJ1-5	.	ASSTTGTGGNQPQH
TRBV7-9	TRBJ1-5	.	ASSLNSGSNQPQH
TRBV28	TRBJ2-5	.	ASSRTSGGATQY
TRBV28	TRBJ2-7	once	ASSSPSRQGSPHEQY
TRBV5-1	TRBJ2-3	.	ASSVDRSTDTQY
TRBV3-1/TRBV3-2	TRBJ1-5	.	ASSPQGSNQPQH
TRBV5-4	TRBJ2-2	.	ASSRGQGIGTGELF
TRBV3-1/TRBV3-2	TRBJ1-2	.	ASSQEARGQHYGYT
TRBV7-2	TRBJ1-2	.	ASSSWDRLIYGYT
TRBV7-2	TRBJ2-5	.	ASSLEGTSFSETQY
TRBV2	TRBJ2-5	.	ASSGTSGAQETQY
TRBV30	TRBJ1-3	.	AWSVQRGGTTGNTIY
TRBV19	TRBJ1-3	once	ASRRDRGSGNTIY
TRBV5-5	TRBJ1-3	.	ASSLTPGGGNTIY
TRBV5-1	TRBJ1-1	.	ASSPDPGQGSSRAF
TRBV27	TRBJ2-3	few	ASSSLDTDTQY
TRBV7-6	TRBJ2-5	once	ASSLGKGGGAMETQY
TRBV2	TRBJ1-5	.	ASSSPGQGAHQPQH
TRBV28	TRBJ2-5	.	ASSLGSQGAAQETQY
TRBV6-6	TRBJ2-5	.	ASSYSSQGGETQY
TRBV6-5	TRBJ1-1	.	ASSTQGVNTEAF
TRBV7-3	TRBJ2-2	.	ASSLMGAGVTGELF
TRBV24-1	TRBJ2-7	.	ATSDVPPGNEQY
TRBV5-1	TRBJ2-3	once	ASSGRASTDTQY
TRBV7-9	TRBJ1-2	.	ASSLTGSKGYT
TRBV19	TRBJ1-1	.	ASSVQGQNTEAF
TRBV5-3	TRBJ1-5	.	ATHPGDSNQPQH
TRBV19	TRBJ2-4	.	ASSFLGLAGTQNIQY
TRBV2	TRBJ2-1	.	ASETGYYNEQF
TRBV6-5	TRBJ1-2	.	ASSYSSLGGYT
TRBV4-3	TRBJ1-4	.	ASSQQPPGTGGNSEKLF
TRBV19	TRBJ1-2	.	ASYSQSGRVPYGYT
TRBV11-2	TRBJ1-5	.	ASSGTSGGSRSQPQH
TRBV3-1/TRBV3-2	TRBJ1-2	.	ASSREKGDGYT
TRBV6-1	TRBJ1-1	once	ASSGQDRVEDTEAF
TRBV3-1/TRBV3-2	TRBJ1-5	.	ASSQGHLAPQH
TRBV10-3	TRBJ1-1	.	AIASSGAQNTEAF
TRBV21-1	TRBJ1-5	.	ASSLNEDKSNQPQH
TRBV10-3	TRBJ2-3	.	AISDPGQGADTQY
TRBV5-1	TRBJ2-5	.	ASSPGGGWETQY
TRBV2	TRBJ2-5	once	ASSRDRGETQY
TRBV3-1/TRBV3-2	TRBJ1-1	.	ASSQGVSGSRGNTEAF
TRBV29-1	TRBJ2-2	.	SVDRQNTGELF
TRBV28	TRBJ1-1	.	ASSSYLDGVAEAF
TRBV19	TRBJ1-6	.	ASRYRQFSMDSPLH
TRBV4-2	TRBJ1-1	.	ASSLQTSKGQLEAF
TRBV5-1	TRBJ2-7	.	ASSYPRTGVRSSYEQY
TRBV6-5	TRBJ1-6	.	ASSYRGSPLH
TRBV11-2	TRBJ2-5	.	ASSLTRDSQETQY